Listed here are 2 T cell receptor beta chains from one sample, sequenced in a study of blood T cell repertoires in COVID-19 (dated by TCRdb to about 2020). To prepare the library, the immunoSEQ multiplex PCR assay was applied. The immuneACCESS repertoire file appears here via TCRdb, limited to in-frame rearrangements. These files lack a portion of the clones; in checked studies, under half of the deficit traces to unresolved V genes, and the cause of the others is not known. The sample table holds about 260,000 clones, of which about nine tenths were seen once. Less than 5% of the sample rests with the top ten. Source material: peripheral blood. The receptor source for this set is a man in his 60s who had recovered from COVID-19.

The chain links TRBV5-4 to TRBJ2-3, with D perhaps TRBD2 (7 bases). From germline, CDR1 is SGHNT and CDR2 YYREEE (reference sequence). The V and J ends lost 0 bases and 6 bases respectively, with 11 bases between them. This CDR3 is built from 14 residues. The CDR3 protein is CASSLVGGGDTQYF. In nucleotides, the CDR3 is TGTGCCAGCAGCTTGGTTGGGGGGGGCGATACGCAGTATTTT.

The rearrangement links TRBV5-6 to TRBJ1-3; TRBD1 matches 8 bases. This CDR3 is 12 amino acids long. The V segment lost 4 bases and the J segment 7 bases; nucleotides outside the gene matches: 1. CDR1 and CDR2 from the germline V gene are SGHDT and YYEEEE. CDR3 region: CASSRTGNTIYF. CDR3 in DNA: TGTGCCAGCAGCCGGACAGGGAACACCATATATTTT.